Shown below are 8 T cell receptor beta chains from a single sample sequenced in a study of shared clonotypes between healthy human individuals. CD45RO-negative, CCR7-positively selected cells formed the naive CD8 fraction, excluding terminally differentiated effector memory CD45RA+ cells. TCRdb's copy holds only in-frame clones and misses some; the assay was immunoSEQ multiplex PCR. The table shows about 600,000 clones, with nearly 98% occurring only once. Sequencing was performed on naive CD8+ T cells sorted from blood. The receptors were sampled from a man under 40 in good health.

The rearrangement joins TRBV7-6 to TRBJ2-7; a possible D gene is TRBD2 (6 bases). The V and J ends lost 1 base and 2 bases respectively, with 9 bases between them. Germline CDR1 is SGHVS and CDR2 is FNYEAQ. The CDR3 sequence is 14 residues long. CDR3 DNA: TGTGCCAGCAGCTTAGAGCTAGCGCCCTACGAGCAGTACTTC. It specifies CASSLELAPYEQYF.

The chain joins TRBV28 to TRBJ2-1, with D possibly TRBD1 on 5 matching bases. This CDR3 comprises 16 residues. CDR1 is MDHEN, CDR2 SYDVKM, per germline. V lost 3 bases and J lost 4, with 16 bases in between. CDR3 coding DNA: TGTGCCAGCAGTTTCCCCGCTTTAACAGGTTACAATGAGCAGTTCTTC. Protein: CASSFPALTGYNEQFF.

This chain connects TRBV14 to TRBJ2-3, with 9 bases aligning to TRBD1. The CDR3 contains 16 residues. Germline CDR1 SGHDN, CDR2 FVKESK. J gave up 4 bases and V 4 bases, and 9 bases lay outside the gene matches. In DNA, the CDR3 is TGTGCCAGCAGCCTGCAGGGGACAGGGAAAGCAGATACGCAGTATTTT. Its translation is CASSLQGTGKADTQYF.

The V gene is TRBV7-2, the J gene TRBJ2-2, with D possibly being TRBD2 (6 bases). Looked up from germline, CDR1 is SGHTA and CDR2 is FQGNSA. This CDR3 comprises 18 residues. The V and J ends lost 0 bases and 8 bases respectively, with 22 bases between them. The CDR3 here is CASSLARSGGTQEGELFF. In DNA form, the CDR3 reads TGTGCCAGCAGCTTAGCGCGTAGTGGAGGGACCCAGGAAGGGGAGCTGTTTTTT.

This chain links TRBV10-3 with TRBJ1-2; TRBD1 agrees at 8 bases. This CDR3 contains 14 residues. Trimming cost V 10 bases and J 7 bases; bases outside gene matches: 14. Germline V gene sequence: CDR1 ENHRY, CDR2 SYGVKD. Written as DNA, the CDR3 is TGTGCCACCCGGACAGGGTATGAGGGTGTTGGCTACACCTTC. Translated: CATRTGYEGVGYTF.

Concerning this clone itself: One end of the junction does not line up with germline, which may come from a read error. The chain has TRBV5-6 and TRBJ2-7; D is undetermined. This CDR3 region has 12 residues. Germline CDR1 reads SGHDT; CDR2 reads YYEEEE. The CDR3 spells CASSLGLDRMNF. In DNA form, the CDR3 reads TGTGCCAGCAGCTTAGGCCTAGATAGGATGAACTTC.

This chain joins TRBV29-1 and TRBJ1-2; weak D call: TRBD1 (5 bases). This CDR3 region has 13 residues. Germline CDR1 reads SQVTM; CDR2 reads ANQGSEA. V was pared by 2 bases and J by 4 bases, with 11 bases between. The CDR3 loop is CSVELRAPYGYTF. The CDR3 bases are TGCAGCGTTGAACTCAGGGCTCCCTATGGCTACACCTTC.

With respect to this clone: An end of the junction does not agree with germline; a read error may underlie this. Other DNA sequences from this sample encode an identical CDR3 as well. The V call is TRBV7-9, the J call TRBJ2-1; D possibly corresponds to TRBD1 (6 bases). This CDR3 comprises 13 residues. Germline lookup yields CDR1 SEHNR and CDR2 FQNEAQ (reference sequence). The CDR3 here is CASSLARDNEQFF. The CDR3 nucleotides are TGTGCCAGCAGCCTCGCCCGGGACAACGAGCAGTTCTTC.